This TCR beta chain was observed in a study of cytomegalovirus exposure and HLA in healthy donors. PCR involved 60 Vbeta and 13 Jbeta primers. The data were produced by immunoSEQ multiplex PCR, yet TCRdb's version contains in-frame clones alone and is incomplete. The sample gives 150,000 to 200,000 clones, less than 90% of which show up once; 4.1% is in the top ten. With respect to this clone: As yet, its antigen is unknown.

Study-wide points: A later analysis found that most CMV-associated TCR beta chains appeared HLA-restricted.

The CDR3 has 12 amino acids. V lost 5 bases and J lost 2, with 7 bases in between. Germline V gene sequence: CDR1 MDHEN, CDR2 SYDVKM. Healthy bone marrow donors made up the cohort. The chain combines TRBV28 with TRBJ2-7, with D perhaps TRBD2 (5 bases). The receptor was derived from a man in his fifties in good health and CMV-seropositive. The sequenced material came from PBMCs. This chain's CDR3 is CASSPRAYEQYF. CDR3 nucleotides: TGTGCCAGCAGTCCGCGGGCCTACGAGCAGTACTTC.